This TCR beta chain appears in the sequencing data of a study of pediatric ulcerative colitis. The sample holds a few counts of this clone. Only in-frame clones appear in the TCRdb table, and some are missing; sequencing was by immunoSEQ multiplex PCR. The sample includes roughly 38,000 clones, approximately 87% of them seen just once. The V gene end was trimmed by 5 bases and the J gene end by 3 bases; junction bases not matched to a gene: 4. This CDR3 region has 13 residues. Germline V gene lookup returns CDR1 GTSNPN and CDR2 SVGIG (reference sequence). The V and J genes are TRBV30 and TRBJ1-5; 7 nucleotides align to TRBD1. The sample taken for sequencing was blood. The receptor was derived from a girl aged 10 to 17 with moderate ulcerative colitis. Written as DNA, the CDR3 is TGTGCCTGGTCAACAGGGGTCAATCAGCCCCAGCATTTT. Residues: CAWSTGVNQPQHF.